Listed below are T cell receptor beta chains from one sample, sequenced in a study of EBV T-cell therapy then PD-1 blockade in nasopharyngeal carcinoma. The data were produced by immunoSEQ multiplex PCR, yet TCRdb's version contains in-frame clones alone and is incomplete. The sample carries 20,000 to 25,000 clones, over 65% recorded once. No antigen is known for these receptors. The source was CD8+ T cells from blood, collected at day -245 from a patient whose treatment included autologous EBV-specific T cells and nivolumab. Receptors originate from a man aged 35-49 years with nasopharyngeal carcinoma. Each CDR3 is given with its conserved first and last residue. The D gene is left open where the match is weak. Clone size is given for some rows only: seen once, a few or many times, or a class if the clone is expanded.

clone_size,v_call,d_call,j_call,cdr3_aa,cdr3_nt
.,TRBV6-4,.,TRBJ2-2,CASSERDSSGELFF,TGTGCCAGCAGTGAAAGAGACAGTTCCGGGGAGCTGTTTTTT
.,TRBV3-1/TRBV3-2,.,TRBJ2-2,CASSRFGVNTGELFF,TGTGCCAGCAGCCGGTTTGGGGTCAACACCGGGGAGCTGTTTTTT
.,TRBV5-5,TRBD2,TRBJ2-3,CASSPGPGGPDTQYF,TGTGCCAGCAGCCCGGGCCCGGGGGGACCGGATACGCAGTATTTT
.,TRBV7-8,.,TRBJ2-3,CASSLGGYERPQYF,TGTGCCAGCAGCTTAGGGGGTTATGAGCGTCCGCAGTATTTT
.,TRBV7-9,.,TRBJ1-4,CASSLENYQMVQLFF,TGTGCCAGCAGCTTAGAAAACTATCAGATGGTTCAACTGTTTTTT
.,TRBV2,.,TRBJ2-5,CASSVGRVLYF,TGTGCCAGCAGTGTAGGGCGGGTGTTGTACTTC
.,TRBV19,.,TRBJ1-5,CASSIVGQPQHF,TGTGCCAGTAGTATAGTTGGTCAGCCCCAGCATTTT
.,TRBV27,.,TRBJ1-1,CASSLGGGTEAFF,TGTGCCAGCAGTTTAGGGGGTGGCACTGAAGCTTTCTTT
.,TRBV2,TRBD1,TRBJ1-2,CASRTGTGGNYGYTF,TGTGCCAGCAGGACGGGGACAGGGGGCAACTATGGCTACACCTTC
once,TRBV7-2,TRBD1,TRBJ2-5,CASSLNRGLQTQYF,TGTGCCAGCAGCCTGAACAGGGGGCTACAGACCCAGTACTTC
.,TRBV11-3,TRBD1,TRBJ2-1,CASSSAIIGTGGNNEQFF,TGTGCCAGCAGCTCCGCCATAATCGGGACAGGGGGCAACAATGAGCAGTTCTTC
.,TRBV10-3,TRBD1,TRBJ1-6,CAISETGAVSSYNSPLHF,TGTGCCATCAGTGAGACAGGGGCCGTGAGCTCCTATAATTCACCCCTCCACTTT
.,TRBV9,.,TRBJ1-2,CASSVGQIYGYTF,TGTGCCAGCAGCGTAGGGCAGATCTATGGCTACACCTTC
few,TRBV27,.,TRBJ1-2,CASSPPGLLPYGYTF,TGTGCCAGCAGTCCCCCGGGACTTTTGCCGTATGGCTACACCTTC
.,TRBV7-9,.,TRBJ1-2,CASSLVSWAKGYTF,TGTGCCAGCAGCTTAGTTAGTTGGGCTAAGGGCTACACCTTC
.,TRBV5-5,.,TRBJ1-2,CASTRDGGTQGYTF,TGTGCCAGCACCCGTGACGGGGGTACCCAGGGCTACACCTTC
.,TRBV10-3,TRBD1,TRBJ1-5,CAISEIGTGDPNQPQHF,TGTGCCATCAGTGAAATAGGGACAGGGGACCCCAATCAGCCCCAGCATTTT
.,TRBV24-1,.,TRBJ2-2,CATRGGATTGELFF,TGTGCCACCAGGGGGGGGGCGACGACCGGGGAGCTGTTTTTT
.,TRBV27,.,TRBJ2-7,CASSSYWAPGASSYEQYF,TGTGCCAGCAGTTCTTATTGGGCCCCAGGGGCTAGCTCCTACGAGCAGTACTTC
.,TRBV5-1,TRBD2,TRBJ2-1,CASSLGLAGAYNEQFF,TGCGCCAGCAGCTTGGGGCTAGCGGGGGCTTACAATGAGCAGTTCTTC
.,TRBV21-1,.,TRBJ1-1,CASSKDGKNTEAFF,TGTGCCAGCAGCAAAGATGGGAAGAACACTGAAGCTTTCTTT
.,TRBV4-1,.,TRBJ2-3,CASSQDWGLGTLSDTQYF,TGCGCCAGCAGCCAAGATTGGGGACTTGGGACCTTGTCAGATACGCAGTATTTT
.,TRBV6-1,.,TRBJ1-1,CASSEGGILNTEAFF,TGTGCCAGCAGTGAAGGGGGGATACTGAACACTGAAGCTTTCTTT
.,TRBV7-2,.,TRBJ2-7,CASSSAPASGYEQYF,TGTGCCAGCAGCTCAGCCCCTGCATCAGGGTACGAGCAGTACTTC
.,TRBV2,.,TRBJ2-2,CASSAAGELFF,TGTGCCAGCAGTGCGGCCGGGGAGCTGTTTTTT
.,TRBV4-3,TRBD1,TRBJ2-7,CASSPGQGEYEQYF,TGCGCCAGCAGCCCAGGACAGGGGGAATACGAGCAGTACTTC
.,TRBV5-1,.,TRBJ1-6,CASSWSEGPINSPLHF,TGCGCCAGCAGCTGGAGTGAGGGACCGATTAATTCACCCCTCCACTTT
.,TRBV18,.,TRBJ2-3,CASSRIGGTDTQYF,TGTGCCAGCTCACGAATCGGTGGGACAGATACGCAGTATTTT
.,TRBV5-8,TRBD2,TRBJ2-3,CASSFGASGGTDTQYF,TGTGCCAGCAGCTTCGGAGCCAGCGGGGGGACAGATACGCAGTATTTT
.,TRBV4-3,.,TRBJ2-1,CASSQDPNMFSRGGNEQFF,TGCGCCAGCAGCCAAGATCCGAACATGTTTTCCAGGGGTGGGAATGAGCAGTTCTTC
.,TRBV6-4,.,TRBJ1-6,CASSEVPGANSPLHF,TGTGCCAGCAGTGAAGTTCCAGGGGCAAATTCACCCCTCCACTTT
once,TRBV4-3,.,TRBJ2-7,CASSQSSGAYEQYF,TGCGCCAGCAGCCAATCCTCGGGAGCCTACGAGCAGTACTTC
.,TRBV7-3,.,TRBJ1-5,CASSVGRGQPQHF,TGTGCCAGCAGCGTGGGGAGGGGTCAGCCCCAGCATTTT
.,TRBV4-1,.,TRBJ2-5,CASSLRIQETQYF,TGCGCCAGCAGCCTGAGGATTCAAGAGACCCAGTACTTC
.,TRBV5-1,TRBD1,TRBJ1-4,CASSWTGRNEKLFF,TGCGCCAGCAGCTGGACAGGCCGTAATGAAAAACTGTTTTTT
.,TRBV15,TRBD1,TRBJ2-2,CATTLGQGSTGELFF,TGTGCCACCACTCTTGGACAGGGGAGCACCGGGGAGCTGTTTTTT
.,TRBV24-1,TRBD1,TRBJ2-7,CATPGQGRNEQYF,TGTGCCACCCCCGGACAGGGCCGGAACGAGCAGTACTTC
.,TRBV3-1/TRBV3-2,TRBD1,TRBJ1-1,CASSLGQGARMLTEAFF,TGTGCCAGCAGCCTGGGACAGGGGGCGAGGATGTTAACTGAAGCTTTCTTT
once,TRBV2,TRBD1,TRBJ2-3,CASSGDRALRVADTQYF,TGTGCCAGCAGTGGAGACAGGGCCTTGCGGGTTGCGGATACGCAGTATTTT
large,TRBV2,.,TRBJ1-1,CASSDFNTEAFF,TGTGCCAGCAGTGACTTCAACACTGAAGCTTTCTTT
.,TRBV7-6,.,TRBJ2-3,CASSLVRRRQGVDTQYF,TGTGCCAGCAGCTTAGTTCGCCGGCGGCAGGGAGTGGATACGCAGTATTTT
.,TRBV2,TRBD1,TRBJ1-1,CASSEWDRTMGEAFF,TGTGCCAGCAGTGAGTGGGACAGGACAATGGGTGAAGCTTTCTTT
.,TRBV25-1,.,TRBJ1-1,CASSGRGADGTEAFF,TGTGCCAGCAGTGGCAGGGGTGCCGACGGAACTGAAGCTTTCTTT
once,TRBV11-2,TRBD2,TRBJ2-3,CASSFRGGADTQYF,TGTGCCAGCAGCTTCCGGGGGGGCGCAGATACGCAGTATTTT
.,TRBV24-1,.,TRBJ2-2,CATSDRSHTGELFF,TGTGCCACCAGTGACAGGTCCCACACCGGGGAGCTGTTTTTT
.,TRBV7-2,TRBD2,TRBJ2-5,CASSLGRGVTQYF,TGTGCCAGCAGCTTAGGTCGGGGGGTGACCCAGTACTTC
.,TRBV7-9,.,TRBJ2-7,CASSGTGSTAYEQYF,TGTGCCAGCAGCGGGACGGGTAGTACAGCTTACGAGCAGTACTTC
.,TRBV30,.,TRBJ2-1,CAWSGLVGYNEQFF,TGTGCCTGGAGTGGGCTAGTAGGCTACAATGAGCAGTTCTTC
.,TRBV28,TRBD2,TRBJ2-5,CASKRGRFQETQYF,TGTGCCAGCAAGCGGGGGAGGTTTCAAGAGACCCAGTACTTC
.,TRBV20-1,.,TRBJ1-3,CSARMVNTIYF,TGCAGTGCTAGAATGGTAAACACCATATATTTT
.,TRBV5-6,.,TRBJ2-7,CASSLGGTSYEQYF,TGTGCCAGCAGCTTGGGGGGGACTTCCTACGAGCAGTACTTC
.,TRBV27,.,TRBJ1-5,CASSLYGRIGTRSQPQHF,TGTGCCAGCAGTTTATATGGTAGAATCGGGACGCGGAGTCAGCCCCAGCATTTT
.,TRBV4-2,.,TRBJ1-4,CASSQAPRPGQPNEKLFF,TGTGCCAGCAGCCAAGCCCCACGACCGGGCCAGCCGAATGAAAAACTGTTTTTT
.,TRBV7-8,.,TRBJ1-4,CASKPTELATNEKLFF,TGTGCCAGCAAACCGACGGAGCTGGCAACTAATGAAAAACTGTTTTTT